These T cell receptor beta chains were read from a single sample in a study of vaccination and CD4 T cells after COVID-19. TCRdb reprocessed the PCR reads via MiXCR and lists one record per CDR3 protein. In the table there are 16,000 or so distinct CDR3 sequences, around 72% of which are singletons. Antigen specificity for these receptors is unknown. Sequenced here: CD4+ T cells from blood, cultured in vitro, sampled after SARS-CoV-2 vaccination. The receptor set was obtained from a human donor who received a COVID-19 vaccine. CDR3s include the opening cysteine and the closing phenylalanine or tryptophan. Fields, in order: CDR3 protein, CDR3 DNA, J gene, D gene, V gene, clone size, CDR3 length. The D gene is left open where the match is weak. A clone size is listed for some rows: how often the clone was seen (once, few, many), or a class if it is expanded.

CDR3 protein: CAWSQKSGSPLHF; CDR3 DNA: TGTGCCTGGAGTCAGAAATCCGGTTCACCCCTCCACTTT; J gene: TRBJ1-6; D gene: .; V gene: TRBV30; clone size: once; CDR3 length: 13
CDR3 protein: CASTLGQGNQPQHF; CDR3 DNA: TGTGCCAGCACCCTGGGACAGGGCAATCAGCCCCAGCATTTT; J gene: TRBJ1-5; D gene: TRBD1; V gene: TRBV6-2/TRBV6-3; clone size: .; CDR3 length: 14
CDR3 protein: CASSLRTDYGYTF; CDR3 DNA: TGTGCCAGCAGCCTCCGGACGGATTATGGCTACACCTTC; J gene: TRBJ1-2; D gene: .; V gene: TRBV7-9; clone size: few; CDR3 length: 13
CDR3 protein: CASGLVRDGVLPRDTQYF; CDR3 DNA: TGTGCTAGTGGTTTGGTACGGGACGGAGTCTTACCGCGAGATACGCAGTATTTT; J gene: TRBJ2-3; D gene: .; V gene: TRBV12-5; clone size: .; CDR3 length: 18
CDR3 protein: CSASNTGAPGANVLTF; CDR3 DNA: TGCAGTGCTAGTAACACGGGGGCGCCTGGGGCCAACGTCCTGACTTTC; J gene: TRBJ2-6; D gene: .; V gene: TRBV20-1; clone size: few; CDR3 length: 16
CDR3 protein: CASSLVGGTGNTIYF; CDR3 DNA: TGTGCCAGCAGCTTAGTAGGGGGTACTGGAAACACCATATATTTT; J gene: TRBJ1-3; D gene: .; V gene: TRBV7-2; clone size: .; CDR3 length: 15
CDR3 protein: CAISDEGYEQYF; CDR3 DNA: TGTGCCATCAGTGACGAGGGCTACGAGCAGTACTTC; J gene: TRBJ2-7; D gene: .; V gene: TRBV10-3; clone size: medium-sized; CDR3 length: 12
CDR3 protein: CSASGPGGENTEAFF; CDR3 DNA: TGCAGTGCTAGTGGCCCCGGGGGTGAGAACACTGAAGCTTTCTTT; J gene: TRBJ1-1; D gene: .; V gene: TRBV20-1; clone size: .; CDR3 length: 15
CDR3 protein: CAGTPARGGETQYF; CDR3 DNA: TGTGCCGGCACCCCGGCCCGGGGGGGGGAGACCCAGTACTTC; J gene: TRBJ2-5; D gene: TRBD2; V gene: TRBV2; clone size: .; CDR3 length: 14
CDR3 protein: CASSGQRYEKLFF; CDR3 DNA: TGTGCCAGCAGTGGGCAGCGATATGAAAAACTGTTTTTT; J gene: TRBJ1-4; D gene: .; V gene: TRBV6-1; clone size: .; CDR3 length: 13
CDR3 protein: CASSISLAGGRSTDTQYF; CDR3 DNA: TGTGCCAGTAGTATTAGCCTAGCGGGGGGGCGAAGCACAGATACGCAGTATTTT; J gene: TRBJ2-3; D gene: TRBD2; V gene: TRBV19; clone size: once; CDR3 length: 18
CDR3 protein: CASRTGPTDTQYF; CDR3 DNA: TGTGCCAGCAGAACAGGGCCCACAGATACGCAGTATTTT; J gene: TRBJ2-3; D gene: .; V gene: TRBV12-3/TRBV12-4; clone size: .; CDR3 length: 13
CDR3 protein: CASSLPDRGNQPQHF; CDR3 DNA: TGTGCCAGCAGTTTACCGGACAGGGGCAATCAGCCCCAGCATTTT; J gene: TRBJ1-5; D gene: TRBD1; V gene: TRBV27; clone size: .; CDR3 length: 15
CDR3 protein: CSVVQGANYGYTF; CDR3 DNA: TGCAGCGTTGTGCAGGGGGCTAACTATGGCTACACCTTC; J gene: TRBJ1-2; D gene: TRBD1; V gene: TRBV29-1; clone size: .; CDR3 length: 13
CDR3 protein: CASSFMGGNSPLHF; CDR3 DNA: TGTGCCAGCAGCTTCATGGGGGGCAATTCACCCCTCCACTTT; J gene: TRBJ1-6; D gene: .; V gene: TRBV7-8; clone size: few; CDR3 length: 14
CDR3 protein: CASSLYLGHHPGELFF; CDR3 DNA: TGTGCCAGCAGCTTATATTTGGGACACCACCCCGGGGAGCTGTTTTTT; J gene: TRBJ2-2; D gene: .; V gene: TRBV7-9; clone size: .; CDR3 length: 16
CDR3 protein: CATSGWEANYGYTF; CDR3 DNA: TGTGCCACCTCGGGGTGGGAAGCTAACTATGGCTACACCTTC; J gene: TRBJ1-2; D gene: .; V gene: TRBV24-1; clone size: .; CDR3 length: 14
CDR3 protein: CASSTTPSSGNTIYF; CDR3 DNA: TGTGCCAGCAGTACGACACCTAGCTCTGGAAACACCATATATTTT; J gene: TRBJ1-3; D gene: .; V gene: TRBV6-1; clone size: .; CDR3 length: 15
CDR3 protein: CASSRQANYGYTF; CDR3 DNA: TGTGCCAGCAGTAGACAAGCTAACTATGGCTACACCTTC; J gene: TRBJ1-2; D gene: .; V gene: TRBV25-1; clone size: .; CDR3 length: 13
CDR3 protein: CASITQIPAGATYEQYF; CDR3 DNA: TGTGCCAGTATCACCCAGATTCCGGCAGGGGCTACCTACGAGCAGTACTTC; J gene: TRBJ2-7; D gene: .; V gene: TRBV19; clone size: .; CDR3 length: 17
CDR3 protein: CASGFPGAYGYTF; CDR3 DNA: TGTGCTAGTGGTTTCCCCGGAGCCTATGGCTACACCTTC; J gene: TRBJ1-2; D gene: .; V gene: TRBV12-5; clone size: .; CDR3 length: 13
CDR3 protein: CASRMTGSVDGYTF; CDR3 DNA: TGTGCCAGCAGGATGACAGGGTCAGTCGATGGCTACACCTTC; J gene: TRBJ1-2; D gene: TRBD1; V gene: TRBV6-2/TRBV6-3; clone size: .; CDR3 length: 14
CDR3 protein: CASSDGNGTGFYEQYF; CDR3 DNA: TGTGCCAGCAGTGACGGGAACGGGACAGGGTTTTACGAGCAGTACTTC; J gene: TRBJ2-7; D gene: TRBD1; V gene: TRBV6-4; clone size: .; CDR3 length: 16
CDR3 protein: CASSSRRDRGRTDTQYF; CDR3 DNA: TGTGCCAGCAGCTCCCGTCGGGACAGGGGGCGAACAGATACGCAGTATTTT; J gene: TRBJ2-3; D gene: TRBD1; V gene: TRBV12-3/TRBV12-4; clone size: .; CDR3 length: 17
CDR3 protein: CASGQPNQPQHF; CDR3 DNA: TGTGCCAGCGGACAGCCCAATCAGCCCCAGCATTTT; J gene: TRBJ1-5; D gene: .; V gene: TRBV6-1; clone size: .; CDR3 length: 12
CDR3 protein: CASSLSGGTEAFF; CDR3 DNA: TGTGCCAGCAGTTTATCAGGGGGCACTGAAGCTTTCTTT; J gene: TRBJ1-1; D gene: .; V gene: TRBV27; clone size: .; CDR3 length: 13
CDR3 protein: CASSLGTARGNTIYF; CDR3 DNA: TGTGCCAGCAGCTTAGGGACGGCTCGTGGAAACACCATATATTTT; J gene: TRBJ1-3; D gene: .; V gene: TRBV7-9; clone size: .; CDR3 length: 15
CDR3 protein: CSARVGGQFSNQPQHF; CDR3 DNA: TGCAGTGCTAGAGTTGGGGGACAATTTAGCAATCAGCCCCAGCATTTT; J gene: TRBJ1-5; D gene: .; V gene: TRBV20-1; clone size: .; CDR3 length: 16
CDR3 protein: CAWRGQANQPQHF; CDR3 DNA: TGTGCCTGGAGGGGGCAGGCAAATCAGCCCCAGCATTTT; J gene: TRBJ1-5; D gene: .; V gene: TRBV30; clone size: once; CDR3 length: 13
CDR3 protein: CSARVVSGGGDEQYF; CDR3 DNA: TGCAGTGCTAGAGTAGTTAGCGGGGGCGGAGACGAGCAGTACTTC; J gene: TRBJ2-7; D gene: TRBD2; V gene: TRBV20-1; clone size: .; CDR3 length: 15
CDR3 protein: CSAREGIGSGNTIYF; CDR3 DNA: TGCAGTGCTAGAGAGGGGATCGGCTCTGGAAACACCATATATTTT; J gene: TRBJ1-3; D gene: .; V gene: TRBV20-1; clone size: .; CDR3 length: 15
CDR3 protein: CATSDRERNGYTF; CDR3 DNA: TGTGCCACCTCGGACAGGGAAAGAAATGGCTACACCTTC; J gene: TRBJ1-2; D gene: TRBD1; V gene: TRBV24-1; clone size: .; CDR3 length: 13
CDR3 protein: CASSEGGREGSPLHF; CDR3 DNA: TGTGCCAGCAGTGAAGGCGGACGGGAGGGTTCACCCCTCCACTTT; J gene: TRBJ1-6; D gene: .; V gene: TRBV2; clone size: .; CDR3 length: 15
CDR3 protein: CASSEARGQAGGYTF; CDR3 DNA: TGTGCCAGCAGTGAAGCTCGAGGACAGGCTGGCGGCTACACCTTC; J gene: TRBJ1-2; D gene: TRBD1; V gene: TRBV2; clone size: .; CDR3 length: 15
CDR3 protein: CATSDSRQHTNQPQHF; CDR3 DNA: TGTGCCACCAGTGACTCCAGACAGCACACAAATCAGCCCCAGCATTTT; J gene: TRBJ1-5; D gene: .; V gene: TRBV24-1; clone size: once; CDR3 length: 16
CDR3 protein: CASSPRKSRRGYGYTF; CDR3 DNA: TGTGCCAGTAGTCCGCGCAAATCTCGAAGAGGATATGGCTACACCTTC; J gene: TRBJ1-2; D gene: .; V gene: TRBV19; clone size: .; CDR3 length: 16
CDR3 protein: CASSFSVSSYEQYF; CDR3 DNA: TGCGCCAGCAGCTTCTCGGTAAGCTCCTACGAGCAGTACTTC; J gene: TRBJ2-7; D gene: .; V gene: TRBV5-1; clone size: .; CDR3 length: 14
CDR3 protein: CATSDRRDREAFF; CDR3 DNA: TGTGCCACCAGTGATCGCCGGGACAGAGAAGCTTTCTTT; J gene: TRBJ1-1; D gene: TRBD1; V gene: TRBV24-1; clone size: .; CDR3 length: 13
CDR3 protein: CAISGTPSGNTIYF; CDR3 DNA: TGTGCCATCAGTGGTACGCCATCTGGAAACACCATATATTTT; J gene: TRBJ1-3; D gene: .; V gene: TRBV10-3; clone size: .; CDR3 length: 14
CDR3 protein: CASSVTRDTKGRDTEAFF; CDR3 DNA: TGCGCCAGCAGTGTCACCCGGGACACCAAAGGGCGCGACACTGAAGCTTTCTTT; J gene: TRBJ1-1; D gene: .; V gene: TRBV10-1; clone size: .; CDR3 length: 18
CDR3 protein: CASSLRTGGYTGELFF; CDR3 DNA: TGTGCCAGCAGTCTCCGAACAGGGGGCTACACCGGGGAGCTGTTTTTT; J gene: TRBJ2-2; D gene: TRBD1; V gene: TRBV27; clone size: .; CDR3 length: 16
CDR3 protein: CASSLVGDSPYGYTF; CDR3 DNA: TGTGCCAGCAGTTTAGTAGGGGACAGTCCCTATGGCTACACCTTC; J gene: TRBJ1-2; D gene: TRBD1; V gene: TRBV12-3/TRBV12-4; clone size: .; CDR3 length: 15
CDR3 protein: CASSLVVGRQETQYF; CDR3 DNA: TGCGCCAGCAGCTTGGTGGTGGGAAGGCAAGAGACCCAGTACTTC; J gene: TRBJ2-5; D gene: .; V gene: TRBV5-1; clone size: .; CDR3 length: 15
CDR3 protein: CASSPGRAGNTIYF; CDR3 DNA: TGTGCCAGCAGCCCAGGGAGGGCTGGAAACACCATATATTTT; J gene: TRBJ1-3; D gene: .; V gene: TRBV7-2; clone size: .; CDR3 length: 14
CDR3 protein: CASTRSSDRAGYTF; CDR3 DNA: TGTGCCAGCACCCGCAGTTCAGATAGGGCTGGCTACACCTTC; J gene: TRBJ1-2; D gene: .; V gene: TRBV6-2/TRBV6-3; clone size: .; CDR3 length: 14
CDR3 protein: CAWSKRELMNTEAFF; CDR3 DNA: TGTGCCTGGAGTAAGAGGGAGCTAATGAACACTGAAGCTTTCTTT; J gene: TRBJ1-1; D gene: .; V gene: TRBV30; clone size: .; CDR3 length: 15
CDR3 protein: CASSFPGLAGGSQETQYF; CDR3 DNA: TGTGCCAGCAGTTTCCCCGGACTAGCGGGGGGAAGTCAAGAGACCCAGTACTTC; J gene: TRBJ2-5; D gene: TRBD2; V gene: TRBV27; clone size: .; CDR3 length: 18
CDR3 protein: CASSIVGQGSNQPQHF; CDR3 DNA: TGTGCCAGTAGTATTGTGGGACAGGGTAGCAATCAGCCCCAGCATTTT; J gene: TRBJ1-5; D gene: TRBD1; V gene: TRBV19; clone size: .; CDR3 length: 16
CDR3 protein: CASSETGWVSPLHF; CDR3 DNA: TGTGCCAGCAGTGAAACGGGGTGGGTTTCACCCCTCCACTTT; J gene: TRBJ1-6; D gene: .; V gene: TRBV6-1; clone size: few; CDR3 length: 14
CDR3 protein: CASCETTADTQYF; CDR3 DNA: TGCGCCAGCTGCGAGACGACCGCAGATACGCAGTATTTT; J gene: TRBJ2-3; D gene: .; V gene: TRBV10-1; clone size: .; CDR3 length: 13
CDR3 protein: CASSPSGGGWEETQYF; CDR3 DNA: TGTGCCAGCAGTCCTTCAGGGGGCGGTTGGGAAGAGACCCAGTACTTC; J gene: TRBJ2-5; D gene: TRBD1; V gene: TRBV12-3/TRBV12-4; clone size: few; CDR3 length: 16
CDR3 protein: CSARPYGGGTDTQYF; CDR3 DNA: TGCAGTGCTAGACCTTATGGGGGGGGCACAGATACGCAGTATTTT; J gene: TRBJ2-3; D gene: TRBD2; V gene: TRBV20-1; clone size: .; CDR3 length: 15